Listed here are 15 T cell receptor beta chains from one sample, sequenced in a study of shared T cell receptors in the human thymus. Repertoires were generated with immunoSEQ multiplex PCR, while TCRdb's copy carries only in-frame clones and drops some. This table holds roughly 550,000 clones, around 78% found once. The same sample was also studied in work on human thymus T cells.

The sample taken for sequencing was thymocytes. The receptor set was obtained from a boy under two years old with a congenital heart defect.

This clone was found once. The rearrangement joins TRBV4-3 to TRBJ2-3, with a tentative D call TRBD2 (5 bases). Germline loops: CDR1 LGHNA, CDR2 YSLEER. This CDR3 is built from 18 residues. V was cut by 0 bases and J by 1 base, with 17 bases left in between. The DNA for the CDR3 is TGCGCCAGCAGCCAAGATTCACTAGAACCCTCCTGCACAGATACGCAGTATTTT. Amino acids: CASSQDSLEPSCTDTQYF.

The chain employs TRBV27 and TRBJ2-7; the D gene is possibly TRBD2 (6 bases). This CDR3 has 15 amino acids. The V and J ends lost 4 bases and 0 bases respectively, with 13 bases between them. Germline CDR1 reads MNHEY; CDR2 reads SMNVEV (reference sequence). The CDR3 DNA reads TGTGCCAGCAGTTGCCGGGACTGTTCCTCCTACGAGCAGTACTTC. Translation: CASSCRDCSSYEQYF.

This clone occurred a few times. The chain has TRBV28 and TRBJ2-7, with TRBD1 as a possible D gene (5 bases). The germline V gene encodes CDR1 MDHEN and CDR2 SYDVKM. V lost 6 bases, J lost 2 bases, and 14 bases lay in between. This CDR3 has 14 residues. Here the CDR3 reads CASSYRFRAYEQYF. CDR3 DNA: TGTGCCAGCAGCTACCGGTTCAGGGCCTACGAGCAGTACTTC.

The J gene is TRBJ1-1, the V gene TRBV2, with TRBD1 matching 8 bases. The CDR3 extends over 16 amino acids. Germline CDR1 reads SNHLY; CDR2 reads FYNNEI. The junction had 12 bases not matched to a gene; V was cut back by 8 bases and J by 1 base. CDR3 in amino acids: CASHRGTRLRNTEAFF. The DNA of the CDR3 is TGTGCCAGCCACAGGGGGACCCGATTACGGAACACTGAAGCTTTCTTT.

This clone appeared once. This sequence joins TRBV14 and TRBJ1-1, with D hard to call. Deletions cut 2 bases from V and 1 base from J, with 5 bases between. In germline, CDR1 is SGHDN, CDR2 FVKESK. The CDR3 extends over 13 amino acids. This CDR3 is CASSQFWNTEAFF. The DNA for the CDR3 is TGTGCCAGCAGCCAATTCTGGAACACTGAAGCTTTCTTT.

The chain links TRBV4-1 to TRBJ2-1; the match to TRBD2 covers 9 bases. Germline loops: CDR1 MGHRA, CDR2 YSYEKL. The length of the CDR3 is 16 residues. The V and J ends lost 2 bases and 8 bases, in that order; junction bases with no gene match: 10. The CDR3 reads CASSQPSGNLGHEQFF. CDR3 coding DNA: TGCGCCAGCAGCCAACCTAGCGGGAACCTCGGACATGAGCAGTTCTTC.

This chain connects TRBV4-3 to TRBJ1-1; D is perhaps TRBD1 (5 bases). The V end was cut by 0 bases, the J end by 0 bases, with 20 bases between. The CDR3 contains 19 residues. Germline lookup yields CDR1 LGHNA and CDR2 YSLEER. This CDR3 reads CASSQEPGPPVPLNTEAFF. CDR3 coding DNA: TGCGCCAGCAGCCAAGAACCAGGGCCCCCTGTCCCCTTGAACACTGAAGCTTTCTTT.

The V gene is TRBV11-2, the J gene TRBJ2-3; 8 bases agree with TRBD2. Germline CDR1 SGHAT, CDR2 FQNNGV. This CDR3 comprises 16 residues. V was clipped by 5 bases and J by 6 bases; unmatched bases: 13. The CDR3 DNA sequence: TGTGCCAGCAGCATGTCGGGGACTAGGGGCCCGGATACGCAGTATTTT. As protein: CASSMSGTRGPDTQYF.

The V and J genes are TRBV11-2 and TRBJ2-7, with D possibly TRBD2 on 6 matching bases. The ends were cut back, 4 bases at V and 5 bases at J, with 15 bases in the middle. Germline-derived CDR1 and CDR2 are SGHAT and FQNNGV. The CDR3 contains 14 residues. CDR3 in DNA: TGTGCCAGCAGCTCGAAGAGAGGGAGGAACGAGCAGTACTTC. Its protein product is CASSSKRGRNEQYF. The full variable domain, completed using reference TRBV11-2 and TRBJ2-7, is EAGVAQSPRYKIIEKRQSVAFWCNPISGHATLYWYQQILGQGPKLLIQFQNNGVVDDSQLPKDRFSAERLKGVDSTLKIQPAKLEDSAVYLCASSSKRGRNEQYFGPGTRLTVT.

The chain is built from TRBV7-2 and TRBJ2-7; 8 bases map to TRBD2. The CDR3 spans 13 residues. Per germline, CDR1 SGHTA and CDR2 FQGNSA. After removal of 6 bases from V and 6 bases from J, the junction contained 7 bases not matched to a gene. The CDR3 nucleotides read TGTGCCAGCAGGATCGAGCGGGAGCTCGAGCAGTACTTC. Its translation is CASRIERELEQYF.

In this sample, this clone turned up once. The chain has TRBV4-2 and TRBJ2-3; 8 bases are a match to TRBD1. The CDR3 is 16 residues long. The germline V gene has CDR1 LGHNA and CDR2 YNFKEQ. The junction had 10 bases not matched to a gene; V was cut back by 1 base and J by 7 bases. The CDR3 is CASSQGGTGGSYTQYF. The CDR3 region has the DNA TGTGCCAGCAGCCAAGGGGGAACAGGGGGAAGTTATACGCAGTATTTT.

The CDR3 spells CASSQVKKGRVSYEQYF. The CDR3 nucleotides are TGTGCCAGCAGCCAAGTCAAAAAGGGGCGCGTCTCCTACGAGCAGTACTTC. V is TRBV14 and J is TRBJ2-7; D perhaps matches TRBD1 (5 bases). The length of the CDR3 is 17 residues. Trimming shortened V by 1 base and J by 0 bases, and 16 bases separated the two germline ends. CDR1 and CDR2 from the germline V gene are SGHDN and FVKESK.

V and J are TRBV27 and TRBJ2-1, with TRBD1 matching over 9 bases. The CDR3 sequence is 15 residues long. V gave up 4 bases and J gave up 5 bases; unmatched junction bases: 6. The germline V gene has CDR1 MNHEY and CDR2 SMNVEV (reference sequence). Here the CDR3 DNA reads TGTGCCAGCAGTTCCGGGACAGGGTTTCACAATGAGCAGTTCTTC. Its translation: CASSSGTGFHNEQFF.

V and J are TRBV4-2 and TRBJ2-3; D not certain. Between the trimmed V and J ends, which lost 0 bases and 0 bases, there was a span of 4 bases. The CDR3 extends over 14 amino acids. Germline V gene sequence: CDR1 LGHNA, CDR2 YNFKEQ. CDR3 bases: TGTGCCAGCAGCCAAGATCCTAGCACAGATACGCAGTATTTT. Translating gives CASSQDPSTDTQYF.

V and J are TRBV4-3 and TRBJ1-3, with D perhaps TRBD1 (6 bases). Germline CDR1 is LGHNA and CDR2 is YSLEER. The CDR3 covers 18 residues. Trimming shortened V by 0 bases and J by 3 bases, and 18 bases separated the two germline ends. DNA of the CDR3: TGCGCCAGCAGCCAAGATGTGGGTGGGGACAAGGTTGGAAACACCATATATTTT. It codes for CASSQDVGGDKVGNTIYF.